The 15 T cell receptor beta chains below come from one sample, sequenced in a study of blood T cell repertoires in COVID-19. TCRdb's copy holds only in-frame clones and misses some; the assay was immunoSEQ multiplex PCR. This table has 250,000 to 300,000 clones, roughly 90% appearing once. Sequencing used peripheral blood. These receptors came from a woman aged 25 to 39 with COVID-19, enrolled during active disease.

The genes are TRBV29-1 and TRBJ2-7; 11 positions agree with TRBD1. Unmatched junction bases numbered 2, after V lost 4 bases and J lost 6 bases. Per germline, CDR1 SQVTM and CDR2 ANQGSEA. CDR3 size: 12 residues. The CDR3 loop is CSVGDRGSEQYF. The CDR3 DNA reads TGCAGCGTTGGGGACAGGGGGAGCGAGCAGTACTTC.

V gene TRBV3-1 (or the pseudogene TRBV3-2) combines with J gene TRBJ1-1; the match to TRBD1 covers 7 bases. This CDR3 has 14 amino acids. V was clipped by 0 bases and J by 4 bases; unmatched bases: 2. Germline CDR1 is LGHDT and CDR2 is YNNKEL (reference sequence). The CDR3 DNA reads TGTGCCAGCAGCCAAGATCAGGGGGGCACTGAAGCTTTCTTT. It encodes CASSQDQGGTEAFF.

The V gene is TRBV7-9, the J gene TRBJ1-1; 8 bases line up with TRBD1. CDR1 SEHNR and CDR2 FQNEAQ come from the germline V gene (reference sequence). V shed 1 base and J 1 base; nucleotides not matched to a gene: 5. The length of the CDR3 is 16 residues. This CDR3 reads CASSLGQGATNTEAFF. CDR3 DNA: TGTGCCAGCAGCTTAGGGCAGGGGGCAACGAACACTGAAGCTTTCTTT.

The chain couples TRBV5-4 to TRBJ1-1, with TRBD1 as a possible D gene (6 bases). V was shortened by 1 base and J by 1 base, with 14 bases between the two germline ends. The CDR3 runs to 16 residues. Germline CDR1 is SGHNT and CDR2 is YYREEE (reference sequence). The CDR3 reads CASSLRGGWGNTEAFF. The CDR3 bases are TGTGCCAGCAGCTTGCGGGGGGGCTGGGGGAACACTGAAGCTTTCTTT.

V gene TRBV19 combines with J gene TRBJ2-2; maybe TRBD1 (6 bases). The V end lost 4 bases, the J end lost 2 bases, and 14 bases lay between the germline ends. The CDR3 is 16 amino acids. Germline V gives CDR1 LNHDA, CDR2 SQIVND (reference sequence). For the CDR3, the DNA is TGTGCCAGTAGTAGGGCTGGGACACCTAACACCGGGGAGCTGTTTTTT. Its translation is CASSRAGTPNTGELFF. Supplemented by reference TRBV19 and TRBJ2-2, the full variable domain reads DGGITQSPKYLFRKEGQNVTLSCEQNLNHDAMYWYRQDPGQGLRLIYYSQIVNDFQKGDIAEGYSVSREKKESFPLTVTSAQKNPTAFYLCASSRAGTPNTGELFFGEGSRLTVL.

The CDR3 DNA is TGTGCCAGCAGTTCCCGGACAGGGAACCACGAGCAGTACTTC. It encodes CASSSRTGNHEQYF. The chain combines TRBV6-5 with TRBJ2-7, with 8 bases fitting TRBD1. The V segment lost 4 bases and the J segment 5 bases; nucleotides outside the gene matches: 7. Germline CDR1 MNHEY, CDR2 SVGAGI. The CDR3 is 14 residues long.

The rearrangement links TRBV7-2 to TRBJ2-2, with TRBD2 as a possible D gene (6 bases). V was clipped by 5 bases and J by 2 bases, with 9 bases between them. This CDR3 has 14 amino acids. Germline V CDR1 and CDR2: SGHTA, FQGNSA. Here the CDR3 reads CASSPGLNTGELFF. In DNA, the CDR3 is TGTGCCAGCAGCCCGGGACTTAACACCGGGGAGCTGTTTTTT.

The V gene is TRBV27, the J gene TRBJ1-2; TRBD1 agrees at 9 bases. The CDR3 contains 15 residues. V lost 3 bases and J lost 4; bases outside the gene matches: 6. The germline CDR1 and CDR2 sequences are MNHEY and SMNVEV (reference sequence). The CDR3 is CASSFGTGITYGYTF. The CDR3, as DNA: TGTGCCAGCAGTTTCGGGACAGGGATAACCTATGGCTACACCTTC.

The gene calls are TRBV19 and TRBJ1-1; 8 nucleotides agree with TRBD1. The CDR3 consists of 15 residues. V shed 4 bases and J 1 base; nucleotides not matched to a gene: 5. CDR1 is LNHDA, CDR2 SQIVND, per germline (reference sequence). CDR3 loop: CASSTGQGRNTEAFF. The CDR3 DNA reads TGTGCCAGTAGTACCGGACAGGGCCGGAACACTGAAGCTTTCTTT. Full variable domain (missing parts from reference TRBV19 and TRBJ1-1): DGGITQSPKYLFRKEGQNVTLSCEQNLNHDAMYWYRQDPGQGLRLIYYSQIVNDFQKGDIAEGYSVSREKKESFPLTVTSAQKNPTAFYLCASSTGQGRNTEAFFGQGTRLTVV.

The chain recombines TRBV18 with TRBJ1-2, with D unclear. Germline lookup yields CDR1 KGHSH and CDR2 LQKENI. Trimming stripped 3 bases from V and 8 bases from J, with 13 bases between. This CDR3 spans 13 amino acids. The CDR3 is CASSPGQSVGYTF. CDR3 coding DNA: TGTGCCAGCTCACCTGGGCAGTCGGTCGGCTACACCTTC.

For the CDR3, the DNA is TGTGCCAGCAACCTCGGGTATAGCAATCAGCCCCAGCATTTT. Translation: CASNLGYSNQPQHF. This sequence joins TRBV5-6 and TRBJ1-5; D gene uncertain. The CDR3 is 14 residues long. V dropped 6 bases and J dropped 0 bases, with 10 bases sitting between them. Germline V gene data show CDR1 as SGHDT and CDR2 as YYEEEE.

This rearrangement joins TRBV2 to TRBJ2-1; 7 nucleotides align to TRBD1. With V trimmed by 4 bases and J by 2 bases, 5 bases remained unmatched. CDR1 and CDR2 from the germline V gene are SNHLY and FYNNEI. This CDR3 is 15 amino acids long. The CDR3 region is CASSVTGTAYNEQFF. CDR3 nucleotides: TGTGCCAGCAGTGTGACCGGGACAGCCTACAATGAGCAGTTCTTC. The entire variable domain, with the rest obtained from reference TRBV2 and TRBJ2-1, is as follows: EPEVTQTPSHQVTQMGQEVILRCVPISNHLYFYWYRQILGQKVEFLVSFYNNEISEKSEIFDDQFSVERPDGSNFTLKIRSTKLEDSAMYFCASSVTGTAYNEQFFGPGTRLTVL.

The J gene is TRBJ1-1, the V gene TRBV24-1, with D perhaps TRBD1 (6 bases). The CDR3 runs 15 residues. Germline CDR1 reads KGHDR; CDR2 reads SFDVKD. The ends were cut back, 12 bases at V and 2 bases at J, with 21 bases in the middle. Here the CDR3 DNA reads TGTGCCCCTTACAACGAGGGACAAAAAAACACTGAAGCTTTCTTT. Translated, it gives CAPYNEGQKNTEAFF.

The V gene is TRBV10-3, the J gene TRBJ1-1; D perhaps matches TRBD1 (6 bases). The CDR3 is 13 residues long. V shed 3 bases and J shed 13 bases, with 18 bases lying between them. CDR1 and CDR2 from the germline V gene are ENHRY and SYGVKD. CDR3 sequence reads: CAISDPDRSKVFF. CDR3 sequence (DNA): TGTGCCATCAGTGACCCCGACAGGTCGAAGGTTTTCTTT.

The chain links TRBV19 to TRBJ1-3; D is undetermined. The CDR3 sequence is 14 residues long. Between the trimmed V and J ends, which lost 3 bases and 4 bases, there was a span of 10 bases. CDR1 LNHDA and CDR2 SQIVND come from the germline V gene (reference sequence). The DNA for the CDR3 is TGTGCCAGTAGTATGGGCCCCATCGGAAACACCATATATTTT. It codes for CASSMGPIGNTIYF.